The sequence of this T cell receptor (beta chain) was determined in a study of preoperative IRX-2 immunotherapy in early breast cancer. Assay: immunoSEQ multiplex PCR; the TCRdb copy retains only in-frame clones and omits some. The data show roughly 93,000 clones, roughly 90% seen once. As for treatment: preoperative locoregional IRX-2 cytokine immunotherapy. Patients received preoperative, locoregional IRX-2 cytokine immunotherapy in a phase Ib study. The V gene end was trimmed by 4 bases and the J gene end by 4 bases; junction bases not matched to a gene: 6. This CDR3 has 13 residues. The germline V gene has CDR1 SQVTM and CDR2 ANQGSEA.

This rearrangement joins TRBV29-1 to TRBJ1-2; 7 nucleotides agree with TRBD1. The receptor's source is a human donor with breast cancer. The source was tumor tissue, collected after IRX-2 immunotherapy. The CDR3 DNA reads TGCAGCGTTGGGTCGGGACAGCTCTATGGCTACACCTTC. Translated, it gives CSVGSGQLYGYTF.